The entry below describes one T cell receptor (beta chain). There were TCR beta CDR3 regions amplified from RNA transcripts. HTBI primers were used for first-round RT-PCR of the TCR CDR3. Each CDR3 protein gets one entry after TCRdb re-called the multiplex PCR reads with MiXCR. The repertoire holds hundreds of thousands of distinct CDR3 sequences, with about 35% as singletons. V lost 7 bases and J 4 bases, leaving 16 bases between the germline ends. Germline V CDR1 and CDR2: MNHEY, SMNVEV (reference sequence). The CDR3 is 14 residues long. Patients counted as stable if ophthalmopathy did not develop within 18 months. Newly diagnosed hyperthyroidism patients aged 18 to 65 years had disease lasting under 2 months. Uncontrolled infection, other autoimmune disease, pregnancy and lactation each barred patients from inclusion. This sample is part of a study of T cells in Graves' hyperthyroidism and ophthalmopathy. Study-wide context: The initial diagnosis was the point when peripheral blood was collected, ahead of any treatment.

This TCR was recovered from a woman in her thirties or forties with Graves' hyperthyroidism. The V and J genes are TRBV27 and TRBJ1-2, with D hard to call. The sample was blood. The CDR3 DNA sequence: TGTGCCAGCACGCCAAGAGGCTATAGCTATGGCTACACCTTC. It encodes CASTPRGYSYGYTF.